The T cell receptor (beta chain) under discussion was sequenced for a study of blood T cell repertoires in COVID-19. At the level of the study: Sites across the United States, Italy and Spain contributed samples from acute and convalescent COVID-19.

V lost 6 bases and J lost 6; bases outside the gene matches: 11. The CDR3 extends over 15 amino acids. The V gene's germline CDR1 is MDHEN and CDR2 SYDVKM. In the original workflow: By means of reference gene primer amplification, nucleated cell counts were estimated. Sequenced by immunoSEQ multiplex PCR; TCRdb stores in-frame clones only, minus some. V and J calls and clone size are given by that table; D and trimming were obtained from the DNA. In the table there are approximately 35,000 clones, 75% to 90% of which are singletons. The origin of this receptor is a man aged 55 to 70 with active COVID-19. V is TRBV28 and J is TRBJ1-5; 7 bases fit TRBD1. Sequencing was carried out using peripheral blood. The CDR3 sequence: CASSTTGEAGQPQHF. The CDR3 region has the DNA TGTGCCAGCAGCACCACAGGGGAGGCGGGTCAGCCCCAGCATTTT.